This entry describes one T cell receptor (beta chain). Primers: 60 Vbeta forward and 13 Jbeta reverse. Clones were sequenced by immunoSEQ multiplex PCR, and TCRdb holds only the in-frame ones, with some missing. The profile shows more than 85,000 clones, nearly 80% of them singletons. This sample is part of a study of cytomegalovirus exposure and HLA in healthy donors. Germline trimming cut 1 base from V and 3 bases from J; bases unmatched to any gene: 3. There are 16 residues in the CDR3. Germline V CDR1 and CDR2: LGHNA, YNFKEQ. The sequenced material came from PBMCs. The origin of this receptor is a woman younger than 45 in good health and CMV-seronegative. This chain uses TRBV4-2 with TRBJ2-1; 10 bases are shared with TRBD1. The CDR3 loop is CASSQVGTGVYNEQFF. For the CDR3, the DNA is TGTGCCAGCAGCCAAGTTGGGACAGGGGTCTACAATGAGCAGTTCTTC.